This TCR beta chain is drawn from a study of spatial heterogeneity in lung cancer. Study-wide context: Available follow-up PBMC samples were sequenced, at a median of approximately 24 months post-resection. More than 8.5 raw reads, on average, carried each unique TCR and UMI combination.

Unmatched junction bases numbered 12, after V lost 10 bases and J lost 3 bases. From germline, CDR1 is ENHRY and CDR2 SYGVKD. The CDR3 is made up of 14 amino acids. The time point here: blood at routine non-recurrence follow-up after resection. Unsorted tumor, nontumor lung tissue or cryopreserved PBMC supplied the whole RNA. Individual TCR cDNA molecules each bore their own unique molecular identifier. MiXCR was run by TCRdb on the 5' RACE reads, yielding one entry per CDR3 protein. The table shows roughly 120,000 distinct CDR3 sequences, with 12% occurring only once. This TCR derives from a male donor with early-stage non-small cell lung cancer. This chain connects TRBV10-3 to TRBJ2-7; 7 bases agree with TRBD1. The specimen comprised PBMCs, sampled at follow-up. The CDR3 coding sequence is TGTGCCACGAAATTGACAGGGAATATCTACGAGCAGTACTTC. Its protein is CATKLTGNIYEQYF.